Shown below are 16 T cell receptor beta chains from a single sample sequenced in a study of T cells in Graves' hyperthyroidism and ophthalmopathy. Amplified TCR beta CDR3 regions derived from RNA transcripts. An initial round of RT-PCR targeting the TCR CDR3 relied on the HTBI primer set. TCRdb re-called the multiplex PCR reads through MiXCR, storing one row per CDR3 protein. The top ten hold under 55% of the sample, which has 300,000 to 400,000 distinct CDR3 sequences, roughly a fifth seen once. Sequencing was performed on blood. The receptors come from a woman between 50 and 59 years old with Graves' hyperthyroidism.

This clonotype was seen ten or more times. The V and J genes are TRBV6-6 and TRBJ2-5, with D possibly called TRBD1 or TRBD2 (6 bases each). This CDR3 is built from 15 residues. Germline CDR1 reads MNHNY; CDR2 reads SVGAGI (reference sequence). The V end was cut by 2 bases, the J end by 1 base, with 11 bases between. The CDR3 DNA reads as TGTGCCAGCAGTTACCGCCGGGGGCGCCAAGAGACCCAGTACTTC. As protein: CASSYRRGRQETQYF.

This clonotype was seen ten or more times. The J gene is TRBJ2-1, the V gene TRBV6-1; 8 bases map to TRBD1. The CDR3 extends over 15 amino acids. Germline lookup yields CDR1 MNHNS and CDR2 SASEGT. The V segment lost 5 bases and the J segment 7 bases; nucleotides outside the gene matches: 10. DNA of the CDR3: TGTGCCAGCAGTTCCCCAGGGGGCGCGTTTAATGAGCAGTTCTTC. This gives the protein CASSSPGGAFNEQFF.

The rearrangement uses TRBV5-1 and TRBJ2-1, with 10 bases that match TRBD1. After removal of 4 bases from V and 5 bases from J, the junction contained 6 bases not matched to a gene. The CDR3 has 15 residues. Germline V gene lookup returns CDR1 SGHRS and CDR2 YFSETQ. The DNA of the CDR3 is TGCGCCAGCAGCCGAGACAGGGGGCTTAACAATGAGCAGTTCTTC. Protein product: CASSRDRGLNNEQFF.

This clonotype was seen ten or more times. In DNA form, the CDR3 reads TGTGCCAGCAGCCATGTGGACAGGGCCTACGAGCAGTACTTC. Protein sequence: CASSHVDRAYEQYF. J is TRBJ2-7 and V is TRBV7-2, with 8 bases that match TRBD1. Germline V gene sequence: CDR1 SGHTA, CDR2 FQGNSA. This CDR3 has 14 residues. V dropped 5 bases and J dropped 2; count of bases not matched to a gene: 5. The whole variable domain, remainder taken from reference TRBV7-2 and TRBJ2-7, is GAGVSQSPSNKVTEKGKDVELRCDPISGHTALYWYRQSLGQGLEFLIYFQGNSAPDKSGLPSDRFSAERTGGSVSTLTIQRTQQEDSAVYLCASSHVDRAYEQYFGPGTRLTVT.

This clonotype has a count of ten or more. This rearrangement joins TRBV28 to TRBJ2-3, with TRBD2 identical over 8 bases. The length of the CDR3 is 17 residues. V trimming: 3 bases; J trimming: 1 base; junction bases outside the gene matches: 9. Germline V CDR1 and CDR2: MDHEN, SYDVKM. CDR3 region: CASSFGTRDLRTDTQYF. The DNA for the CDR3 is TGTGCCAGCAGTTTCGGGACTAGGGATCTTCGCACAGATACGCAGTATTTT. The whole variable domain, filled in from reference TRBV28 and TRBJ2-3, reads DVKVTQSSRYLVKRTGEKVFLECVQDMDHENMFWYRQDPGLGLRLIYFSYDVKMKEKGDIPEGYSVSREKKERFSLILESASTNQTSMYLCASSFGTRDLRTDTQYFGPGTRLTVL.

Details on this clonotype: An end of the junction differs from the germline gene, which may be a read error. The genes are TRBV19 and TRBJ2-7, with D perhaps matching TRBD1 (6 bases). CDR3 length: 13 residues. In germline, CDR1 is LNHDA, CDR2 SQIVND (reference sequence). CDR3 coding DNA: TGTGCCAGTAGCACGGACAGCCTCTACGAGCAGTACTTT. Translated, it gives CASSTDSLYEQYF. The full variable domain, in which reference TRBV19 and TRBJ2-7 provide the parts outside the CDR3, is DGGITQSPKYLFRKEGQNVTLSCEQNLNHDAMYWYRQDPGQGLRLIYYSQIVNDFQKGDIAEGYSVSREKKESFPLTVTSAQKNPTAFYLCASSTDSLYEQYFGPGTRLTVT.

The chain couples TRBV30 to TRBJ1-5, with D possibly being TRBD1 (6 bases). Germline CDR1 and CDR2: GTSNPN and SVGIG (reference sequence). The V end lost 0 bases, the J end lost 4 bases, and 7 bases lay between the germline ends. The length of the CDR3 is 13 residues. The CDR3 here is CAWSVTGNQPQHF. The DNA of the CDR3 is TGTGCCTGGAGTGTTACAGGGAATCAGCCCCAGCATTTT.

There are many counts of this clonotype. This chain connects TRBV5-1 to TRBJ1-2, with 9 bases lining up with TRBD1. The CDR3 totals 16 residues. Germline V gene data show CDR1 as SGHRS and CDR2 as YFSETQ. Unmatched junction bases numbered 9, after V lost 3 bases and J lost 3 bases. For the CDR3, the DNA is TGCGCCAGCAGCTCATTGCCGGGACAGGGATACTATGGCTACACCTTC. This sequence encodes CASSSLPGQGYYGYTF.

The genes are TRBV10-3 and TRBJ2-2; D gene ambiguous. The CDR3 sequence is 12 residues long. Trimming left V 7 bases short and J 0 bases short, with 3 bases between. Germline assignment: CDR1 ENHRY and CDR2 SYGVKD. The CDR3 here is CAIKANTGELFF. The CDR3 DNA reads as TGTGCCATCAAGGCGAACACCGGGGAGCTGTTTTTT.

V gene TRBV6-1 combines with J gene TRBJ2-5; TRBD1 aligns across 9 bases. There are 14 residues in the CDR3. With 7 bases clipped from V and 4 bases from J, the junction kept 7 bases outside the gene matches. Germline CDR1 and CDR2: MNHNS and SASEGT. Here the CDR3 reads CASTQQGAGETQYF. CDR3 nucleotide sequence: TGTGCCAGCACCCAACAGGGGGCTGGAGAGACCCAGTACTTC.

This clonotype was seen a handful of times. This chain joins TRBV5-6 and TRBJ1-5; the match to TRBD1 covers 8 bases. The V and J ends lost 3 bases and 4 bases, in that order; junction bases with no gene match: 12. This CDR3 is built from 17 residues. Per the germline V gene, CDR1 is SGHDT and CDR2 is YYEEEE. The CDR3 protein is CASSSGDRLRFNQPQHF. The CDR3, as DNA: TGTGCCAGCAGCTCAGGGGACAGGTTACGTTTTAATCAGCCCCAGCATTTT.

This clonotype was seen only once. This chain connects TRBV30 to TRBJ1-6; D gene unclear. The CDR3 length is 14 residues. Trimming pared 2 bases from V and 0 bases from J, leaving 5 bases between. Germline CDR1 reads GTSNPN; CDR2 reads SVGIG (reference sequence). CDR3 region: CAWSKSSYNSPLHF. As DNA, the CDR3 is TGTGCCTGGAGTAAGAGCTCCTATAATTCACCCCTCCACTTT.

This chain joins TRBV5-5 and TRBJ2-7, with TRBD1 identical over 8 bases. J gave up 2 bases and V 4 bases, and 2 bases lay outside the gene matches. The CDR3 consists of 13 residues. The germline V gene has CDR1 SGHKS and CDR2 YYEKEE (reference sequence). CDR3 sequence: CASSGQGAYEQYF. CDR3 DNA: TGTGCCAGCAGCGGACAGGGAGCCTACGAGCAGTACTTC. Full variable domain (remainder filled in from reference TRBV5-5 and TRBJ2-7): DAGVTQSPTHLIKTRGQQVTLRCSPISGHKSVSWYQQVLGQGPQFIFQYYEKEERGRGNFPDRFSARQFPNYSSELNVNALLLGDSALYLCASSGQGAYEQYFGPGTRLTVT.

The table lists this clonotype with a few counts. No conserved phenylalanine or tryptophan is present at the end of the CDR3, so a read error is the likely explanation. The CDR3 is CASSFSQGPGSPLHL. The CDR3 DNA follows: TGTGCCAGCAGCTTTTCCCAGGGCCCTGGGTCACCCCTCCACCTT. The chain uses TRBV5-6 and TRBJ1-6; TRBD1 is a possible D gene (5 bases). Between the trimmed V and J ends, which lost 2 bases and 10 bases, there was a span of 16 bases. CDR3 length: 15 residues. Per the germline V gene, CDR1 is SGHDT and CDR2 is YYEEEE.

Only a few counts were recorded for this clonotype. The genes are TRBV3-1 and TRBJ2-2, with a weak D call TRBD1 (6 bases). From germline, CDR1 is LGHDT and CDR2 YNNKEL (reference sequence). Trimming removed 3 bases from V and 0 bases from J, with 14 bases in between. This CDR3 is 17 amino acids long. The CDR3 reads CASSQVQGTSNTGELFF. The CDR3 coding sequence is TGTGCCAGCAGCCAGGTACAGGGCACATCGAACACCGGGGAGCTGTTTTTT. Together with reference TRBV3-1 and TRBJ2-2, the CDR3 gives the full variable domain: DTAVSQTPKYLVTQMGNDKSIKCEQNLGHDTMYWYKQDSKKFLKIMFSYNNKELIINETVPNRFSPKSPDKAHLNLHINSLELGDSAVYFCASSQVQGTSNTGELFFGEGSRLTVL.

This clonotype occurred a few times. CDR3 bases: TGCAGTGCTAGAGATGCAGGGGCGTATGGCTACACCTTC. Protein: CSARDAGAYGYTF. The rearrangement uses TRBV20-1 and TRBJ1-2; maybe TRBD1 (6 bases). The V and J ends lost 0 bases and 5 bases respectively, with 10 bases between them. Germline V lookup: CDR1 DFQATT, CDR2 SNEGSKA (reference sequence). The CDR3 is 13 amino acids.